Presented here are 2 T cell receptor beta chains from one specimen sequenced in a study of preoperative IRX-2 immunotherapy in early breast cancer. Treatment reported: preoperative locoregional IRX-2 cytokine immunotherapy. Clones were sequenced by immunoSEQ multiplex PCR, and TCRdb holds only the in-frame ones, with some missing. The table lists 20,000 to 30,000 clones, approximately 80% of them singletons. The sequencing here drew on lymph node tissue, taken before IRX-2 immunotherapy. These receptors all stem from a human donor with breast cancer.

This clone was observed a handful of times. J is TRBJ1-2 and V is TRBV11-3; no firm D call. This CDR3 has 15 amino acids. CDR1 SGHNT and CDR2 YENEEA come from the germline V gene. The ends were cut back, 5 bases at V and 3 bases at J, with 16 bases in the middle. Here the CDR3 reads CASSPPTDTYYGYTF. In DNA, the CDR3 is TGTGCCAGCAGCCCCCCAACTGACACCTACTATGGCTACACCTTC. Based on the CDR3 plus reference TRBV11-3 and TRBJ1-2, the full variable domain is EAGVVQSPRYKIIEKKQPVAFWCNPISGHNTLYWYLQNLGQGPELLIRYENEEAVDDSQLPKDRFSAERLKGVDSTLKIQPAELGDSAVYLCASSPPTDTYYGYTFGSGTRLTVV.

The V gene is TRBV6-8, the J gene TRBJ2-2; D ambiguous. This CDR3 has 16 amino acids. Trimming stripped 5 bases from V and 5 bases from J, with 18 bases between. Germline assignment: CDR1 MNHGY and CDR2 SAAAGT. CDR3 amino acids: CASSQNPRVRTGELFF. The CDR3 DNA sequence: TGTGCCAGCAGTCAAAACCCTAGAGTGCGAACCGGGGAGCTGTTTTTT.